This TCR beta chain came from a study of early T cells in non-severe SARS-CoV-2 infection. This clonotype turned up a few times. TCRdb reprocessed the 5' RACE reads via MiXCR and lists one record per CDR3 protein. The sample contains fewer than 70,000 distinct CDR3 sequences, approximately 4.6% of which appear only once. The germline CDR1 and CDR2 sequences are SGHRS and YFSETQ. V was shortened by 3 bases and J by 3 bases, with 12 bases between the two germline ends. There are 15 residues in the CDR3. The chain uses TRBV5-1 and TRBJ1-4; D remains ambiguous. This receptor was obtained from an adult who was a healthcare worker with PCR-confirmed SARS-CoV-2 infection or an uninfected control (not recorded which). The donor label of this sample is uncertain. Sample: whole blood, taken at baseline. The CDR3 DNA is TGCGCCAGCAGCTCCGACGGCAGCTCTAATGAAAAACTGTTTTTT. Protein product: CASSSDGSSNEKLFF.